This T cell receptor beta chain was identified in a study of OX40 agonist ivuxolimab in advanced cancers. The CDR3 loop spans 16 amino acids. Germline V gene sequence: CDR1 SGHRS, CDR2 YFSETQ. Trimming took 4 bases from V and 1 from J; bases not matched to a gene: 10. Study-wide results and limits: There were, on average, more expanded clones in CD8+ T cells than in CD4+.

Generated by immunoSEQ multiplex PCR, the TCRdb table keeps only in-frame clones and is missing some. The sample carries approximately 82,000 clones, 88% recorded once. Regarding this clone: Its antigen is unidentified.

The chain couples TRBV5-1 to TRBJ1-2; 7 bases align to TRBD1. Here the sequenced sample was CD4+ or CD8+ T cells sorted from blood, taken in a trial of the OX40 agonist ivuxolimab. The sequence was obtained from an adult with an advanced solid tumor such as melanoma, head and neck, liver or kidney cancer. CDR3 loop: CASSPGRGQDNYGYTF. CDR3 bases: TGCGCCAGCAGCCCCGGGAGGGGGCAAGATAACTATGGCTACACCTTC.